The 30 T cell receptor beta chains below were found in one sample sequenced in a study of siplizumab effects on memory and regulatory T cells. This table comes from immunoSEQ multiplex PCR, and its TCRdb copy is limited to in-frame clones, with some not included. This sample carries over 70,000 clones, approximately 90% of them seen once, and the ten largest clones take 15%. What was sequenced was CD4+ T cells sorted from blood. The receptors here all came from a human donor in good health.

V is TRBV9 and J is TRBJ1-2; 7 bases are shared with TRBD1. Losses at the gene ends were 0 bases for V and 6 bases for J; bases not matched to a gene: 5. This CDR3 region has 14 residues. Looked up from germline, CDR1 is SGDLS and CDR2 is YYNGEE. The DNA of the CDR3 is TGTGCCAGCAGCGTAGCAACGACAGGGCATGGCTACACCTTC. It encodes CASSVATTGHGYTF.

This chain joins TRBV5-4 and TRBJ1-1; D gene unclear. V lost 1 base and J 6 bases, leaving 4 bases between the germline ends. CDR3 length: 11 residues. The germline V gene encodes CDR1 SGHNT and CDR2 YYREEE (reference sequence). The CDR3 sequence: CASSLTAEAFF. The CDR3 DNA reads as TGTGCCAGCAGCTTGACTGCTGAAGCTTTCTTT. Drawing the rest from reference TRBV5-4 and TRBJ1-1, the complete variable domain is ETGVTQSPTHLIKTRGQQVTLRCSSQSGHNTVSWYQQALGQGPQFIFQYYREEENGRGNFPPRFSGLQFPNYSSELNVNALELDDSALYLCASSLTAEAFFGQGTRLTVV.

The chain couples TRBV2 to TRBJ1-6; 8 bases are a match to TRBD1. This CDR3 spans 14 amino acids. Germline trimming cut 5 bases from V and 9 bases from J; bases unmatched to any gene: 6. Germline V gene data show CDR1 as SNHLY and CDR2 as FYNNEI. The CDR3 DNA reads TGTGCCAGCAGTTTCACAGGGGGGAGTTCACCCCTCCACTTT. This codes for CASSFTGGSSPLHF.

This chain uses TRBV9 with TRBJ2-1; 11 bases are a match to TRBD2. The CDR3 runs to 15 residues. CDR1 is SGDLS and CDR2 is YYNGEE in the germline V gene. V gave up 7 bases and J gave up 3 bases; unmatched junction bases: 6. The CDR3 region has the DNA TGTGCCAGCGCCCCGGGACTAGCGGACTACAATGAGCAGTTCTTC. It encodes CASAPGLADYNEQFF.

The chain links TRBV5-6 to TRBJ2-5; 8 bases fit TRBD2. This CDR3 is 16 amino acids long. Germline V gives CDR1 SGHDT, CDR2 YYEEEE. J gave up 5 bases and V 3 bases, and 12 bases lay outside the gene matches. The CDR3 DNA reads TGTGCCAGCAGCTCTCTCTCAGGACTAGCATATGAGACCCAGTACTTC. This codes for CASSSLSGLAYETQYF.

The V call is TRBV30, the J call TRBJ1-3; D is ambiguous. CDR1 is GTSNPN, CDR2 SVGIG, per germline (reference sequence). This CDR3 spans 14 amino acids. The ends were cut back, 2 bases at V and 4 bases at J, with 12 bases in the middle. CDR3 sequence: CAWSTGLGGNTIYF. Written as DNA, the CDR3 is TGTGCCTGGAGTACCGGTTTGGGCGGAAACACCATATATTTT.

The chain carries TRBV19 and TRBJ2-4, with TRBD2 matching over 11 bases. Germline CDR1 is LNHDA and CDR2 is SQIVND (reference sequence). Trimming at V came to 6 bases and at J to 0 bases, leaving 1 base not matched to a gene. The CDR3 is 15 amino acids. CDR3 protein: CASRGLAVAKNIQYF. The DNA of the CDR3 is TGTGCCAGTAGGGGACTAGCGGTAGCCAAAAACATTCAGTACTTC.

This clone occurred once. The J gene is TRBJ2-5, the V gene TRBV11-2; D gene ambiguous. Trimming stripped 1 base from V and 0 bases from J, with 6 bases between. The CDR3 is made up of 14 amino acids. Per the germline V gene, CDR1 is SGHAT and CDR2 is FQNNGV. The DNA for the CDR3 is TGTGCCAGCAGCTTAGGACACCACCAAGAGACCCAGTACTTC. Amino acid sequence: CASSLGHHQETQYF.

The J gene is TRBJ2-7, the V gene TRBV10-2, with 9 positions matching TRBD2. CDR3 length: 15 amino acids. Germline CDR1 and CDR2: WSHSY and SAAADI. The V segment lost 8 bases and the J segment 6 bases; nucleotides outside the gene matches: 14. The CDR3 DNA reads as TGCGCCAGCTCCCGGAGAGGGCGGGAGGGGAGCGAGCAGTACTTC. Its protein is CASSRRGREGSEQYF.

This chain connects TRBV7-3 to TRBJ2-2; D is undetermined. Germline values: CDR1 SGHTA, CDR2 FQGTGA. V was shortened by 5 bases and J by 2 bases, with 9 bases between the two germline ends. The CDR3 consists of 14 residues. This chain's CDR3 is CASSLQYNTGELFF. The CDR3 DNA follows: TGTGCCAGCAGCCTGCAGTACAACACCGGGGAGCTGTTTTTT.

The CDR3: CASSLDRPSYEQYF. The CDR3 DNA is TGCGCCAGCAGCTTGGACAGGCCATCCTACGAGCAGTACTTC. This sequence joins TRBV5-1 and TRBJ2-7; D may be TRBD1 (5 bases). The V end was cut by 0 bases, the J end by 1 base, with 8 bases between. CDR3 length: 14 amino acids. In germline, CDR1 is SGHRS, CDR2 YFSETQ.

The chain has TRBV4-1 and TRBJ1-2, with a weak D call TRBD1 (6 bases). Trimming removed 0 bases from V and 4 bases from J, with 12 bases in between. CDR3 length equals 15 residues. Germline V gives CDR1 MGHRA, CDR2 YSYEKL. The CDR3 DNA reads TGCGCCAGCAGCCAAGACCCGGACAGCGCCTATGGCTACACCTTC. It codes for CASSQDPDSAYGYTF.

The rearrangement uses TRBV29-1 and TRBJ1-2, with D possibly being TRBD1 (5 bases). Germline V gene sequence: CDR1 SQVTM, CDR2 ANQGSEA. The ends were cut back, 6 bases at V and 5 bases at J, with 7 bases in the middle. This CDR3 contains 10 residues. CDR3 nucleotide sequence: TGCAGCGTGGGGACTTATGGCTACACCTTC. Amino acid sequence: CSVGTYGYTF.

The genes are TRBV5-1 and TRBJ2-5; 10 positions agree with TRBD2. Germline V CDR1 and CDR2: SGHRS, YFSETQ. CDR3 length equals 16 residues. J was trimmed by 4 bases and V by 5 bases; bases with no gene match: 11. The DNA of the CDR3 is TGCGCCAGCAGGGCGACTAGCGGGCTCCACCCAGAGACCCAGTACTTC. Encoded protein: CASRATSGLHPETQYF. The entire variable domain, with the rest obtained from reference TRBV5-1 and TRBJ2-5, is as follows: KAGVTQTPRYLIKTRGQQVTLSCSPISGHRSVSWYQQTPGQGLQFLFEYFSETQRNKGNFPGRFSGRQFSNSRSEMNVSTLELGDSALYLCASRATSGLHPETQYFGPGTRLLVL.

The V and J genes are TRBV29-1 and TRBJ1-1; D is undetermined. The CDR3 contains 13 residues. Between the trimmed V and J ends, which lost 1 base and 1 base, there was a span of 7 bases. CDR1 and CDR2 (germline): SQVTM, ANQGSEA. The DNA of the CDR3 is TGCAGCGTTGAAGGTCAGACGAACACTGAAGCTTTCTTT. This gives the protein CSVEGQTNTEAFF.

The chain has TRBV23-1 and TRBJ2-1; D not resolved. TRBV23-1 is recorded as an ORF, its role being uncertain. CDR3 length: 13 residues. V was clipped by 6 bases and J by 2 bases, with 8 bases between them. CDR3 protein: CASRPGAYNEQFF. Here the CDR3 DNA reads TGCGCCAGCAGGCCAGGCGCCTACAATGAGCAGTTCTTC.

The V and J genes are TRBV5-4 and TRBJ1-6, with D possibly being TRBD1 (5 bases). CDR1 SGHNT and CDR2 YYREEE come from the germline V gene (reference sequence). This CDR3 region has 14 residues. The V end lost 4 bases, the J end lost 13 bases, and 18 bases lay between the germline ends. The CDR3 protein is CASSRPGTQAPLHF. The CDR3 DNA reads as TGTGCCAGCAGCCGGCCCGGGACCCAGGCCCCCCTCCACTTT.

The chain is built from TRBV6-1 and TRBJ2-3, with TRBD2 as a possible D gene (6 bases). CDR3 length: 15 amino acids. Per the germline V gene, CDR1 is MNHNS and CDR2 is SASEGT. V was pared by 3 bases and J by 1 base, with 11 bases between. The CDR3 DNA is TGTGCCAGCAGTGATGAGGGACTGGGCACAGATACGCAGTATTTT. It translates to CASSDEGLGTDTQYF.

The chain couples TRBV9 to TRBJ2-5; TRBD2 aligns across 13 bases. The length of the CDR3 is 20 residues. With V trimmed by 0 bases and J by 5 bases, 16 bases remained unmatched. Germline-derived CDR1 and CDR2 are SGDLS and YYNGEE. The CDR3 DNA reads as TGTGCCAGCAGCGTAGAGGGGGGAGGACTAGCGGGAGAGGGGATGGAGACCCAGTACTTC. Translated: CASSVEGGGLAGEGMETQYF.

CDR3 nucleotides: TGTGCCAGCAGCGGTGGGGACAGGATCTATGGCTACACCTTC. Its protein product is CASSGGDRIYGYTF. The chain joins TRBV9 to TRBJ1-2; 8 bases align to TRBD1. CDR3 size: 14 residues. Trimming cost V 3 bases and J 4 bases; bases outside gene matches: 5. The germline CDR1 and CDR2 sequences are SGDLS and YYNGEE.

The chain links TRBV27 to TRBJ2-7; possibly TRBD1 or TRBD2 for D (6 bases each). The CDR3 is 16 amino acids. Germline V lookup: CDR1 MNHEY, CDR2 SMNVEV (reference sequence). The V end lost 5 bases, the J end lost 0 bases, and 17 bases lay between the germline ends. CDR3 in DNA: TGTGCCAGCAGTCGATTGGGGGGCCTGACCTCCTACGAGCAGTACTTC. Translated, it gives CASSRLGGLTSYEQYF.

This chain links TRBV7-2 with TRBJ1-5; D is undetermined. The CDR3 is made up of 14 amino acids. Trimming took 5 bases from V and 2 from J, leaving 10 bases between them. CDR1 is SGHTA and CDR2 is FQGNSA in the germline V gene. As DNA, the CDR3 is TGTGCCAGCAGCGCATACAGTGGCAATCAGCCCCAGCATTTT. It codes for CASSAYSGNQPQHF.

The gene calls are TRBV9 and TRBJ2-1; D is tentatively TRBD1 or TRBD2 (6 bases each). The V end lost 3 bases, the J end lost 1 base, and 11 bases lay between the germline ends. The CDR3 has 15 residues. The germline V gene has CDR1 SGDLS and CDR2 YYNGEE. In nucleotides, the CDR3 is TGTGCCAGCAGCGAGGGGGGCGGGTCCTACAATGAGCAGTTCTTC. Translating gives CASSEGGGSYNEQFF.

The J gene is TRBJ2-1, the V gene TRBV6-6; D unresolved. CDR1 and CDR2 (germline): MNHNY, SVGAGI (reference sequence). The CDR3 is 12 amino acids. Trimming took off 2 bases at V and 9 bases at J, with 8 bases between the two ends. The CDR3 loop reads CASSYTIGEQFF. The CDR3 DNA is TGTGCCAGCAGTTACACCATCGGTGAGCAGTTCTTC.

The J gene is TRBJ1-5, the V gene TRBV30; D is possibly TRBD1 (6 bases). Trimming stripped 4 bases from V and 7 bases from J, with 14 bases between. The CDR3 spans 13 residues. The germline CDR1 and CDR2 sequences are GTSNPN and SVGIG (reference sequence). CDR3 region: CAWNRQAGQPQHF. The CDR3 coding sequence is TGTGCCTGGAACAGACAGGCGGGGCAGCCCCAGCATTTT.

J is TRBJ1-2 and V is TRBV2; 12 bases fit TRBD1. V was clipped by 4 bases and J by 5 bases; unmatched bases: 5. The CDR3 contains 15 residues. Germline V gives CDR1 SNHLY, CDR2 FYNNEI. The CDR3 loop is CASSVVGQGAYGYTF. In DNA form, the CDR3 reads TGTGCCAGCAGTGTTGTGGGACAGGGGGCTTATGGCTACACCTTC.

V and J are TRBV7-8 and TRBJ2-1; D call uncertain. This CDR3 is 11 amino acids long. The germline gives CDR1 SGHVS, CDR2 FQNEAQ. Trimming cost V 2 bases and J 8 bases, with 4 bases left between them. The CDR3 region is CASSLWDEQFF. CDR3 in DNA: TGTGCCAGCAGCTTATGGGATGAGCAGTTCTTC.

The genes are TRBV18 and TRBJ2-7; no reliable D call. V was cut by 3 bases and J by 1 base, with 13 bases left in between. The CDR3 runs to 15 residues. Germline V lookup: CDR1 KGHSH, CDR2 LQKENI. CDR3 loop: CASSPGNKRSYEQYF. CDR3 DNA sequence: TGTGCCAGCTCACCTGGGAATAAGAGGTCCTACGAGCAGTACTTC.

The rearrangement uses TRBV2 and TRBJ1-3; 9 bases are a match to TRBD1. CDR3 length: 18 residues. The V gene's germline CDR1 is SNHLY and CDR2 FYNNEI. The trim removed 6 bases at V and 0 bases at J, leaving 12 bases unmatched. The CDR3: CASRGGQGRPSSGNTIYF. The CDR3 bases are TGTGCCAGCAGGGGCGGACAGGGGCGACCTAGCTCTGGAAACACCATATATTTT.

The gene calls are TRBV5-1 and TRBJ2-7, with a weak D call TRBD1 (6 bases). The CDR3 sequence is 13 residues long. Per germline, CDR1 SGHRS and CDR2 YFSETQ. The V end lost 2 bases, the J end lost 2 bases, and 8 bases lay between the germline ends. The CDR3 nucleotides read TGCGCCAGCAGCTTTGGACAGACCTACGAGCAGTACTTC. Translating gives CASSFGQTYEQYF.